This T cell receptor (beta chain) was captured by sequencing in a study of CD8 T cell repertoires and HIV-1 epitope variants. The wider study: Cultures ran approximately 10 days, with IL-2, IL-7 and IL-15 added on days 3 and 7.

Overall study results and limits: Of about nine antigen-specific beta clonotypes, about six appeared to cross-react with escape variants. Only beta chains were identified, marking proliferation to antigen, not function. No clonotypes responded to the TAALDMSHF plasma variant; four to six recognized KF9, one HW9.

Comment on this clone: As yet, its antigen is unknown.

Sequencing was performed with immunoSEQ multiplex PCR; in TCRdb, only in-frame clones are kept and a portion is missing. Here the sample spans thousands of clones, 65% to 70% being singletons. Input material: cultured CD8+ T cells derived from PBMCs. This sequence originates from a male donor with HIV.

The CDR3 spells CASSAGFLFF. CDR3 DNA: TGTGCCAGCAGTGCAGGGTTTCTGTTTTTT. The chain combines TRBV6-4 with TRBJ1-4; D is perhaps TRBD1 (5 bases). Trimming took off 4 bases at V and 14 bases at J, with 8 bases between the two ends. This CDR3 region has 10 residues. Germline loops: CDR1 MRHNA, CDR2 SNTAGT.